This T cell receptor (beta chain) is from a study of blood T cell repertoires in COVID-19. Study information: From T cells, B-cell-depleted T cells, or PBMCs came the material, which was cDNA or gDNA.

Method: immunoSEQ multiplex PCR; TCRdb's copy keeps in-frame clones and lacks some. The table lists 250,000 to 300,000 clones, 88% of them singletons. Germline CDR1 SQVTM, CDR2 ANQGSEA. The CDR3 has 12 residues. V was trimmed by 7 bases and J by 4 bases, leaving 11 bases between them. The TCR was taken from a woman in her twenties or thirties with COVID-19, enrolled during active disease. The V and J genes are TRBV29-1 and TRBJ1-3; D is perhaps TRBD1 (6 bases). What was sequenced was peripheral blood. CDR3 nucleotides: TGCAGCGCTACAGGGTACGGAAACACCATATATTTT. Its protein product is CSATGYGNTIYF.